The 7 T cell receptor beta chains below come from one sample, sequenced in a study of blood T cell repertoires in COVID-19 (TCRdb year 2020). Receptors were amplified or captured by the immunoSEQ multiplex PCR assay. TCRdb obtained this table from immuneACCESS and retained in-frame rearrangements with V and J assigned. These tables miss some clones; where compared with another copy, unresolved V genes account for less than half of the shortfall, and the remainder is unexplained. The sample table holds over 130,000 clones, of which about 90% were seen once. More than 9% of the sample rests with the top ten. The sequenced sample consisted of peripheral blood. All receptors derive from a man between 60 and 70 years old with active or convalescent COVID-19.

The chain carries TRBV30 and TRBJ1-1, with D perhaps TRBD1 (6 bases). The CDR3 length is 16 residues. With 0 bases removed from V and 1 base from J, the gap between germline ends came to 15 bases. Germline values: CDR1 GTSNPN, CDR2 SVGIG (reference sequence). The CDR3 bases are TGTGCCTGGAGTGTACTCCCCCCGACAGGGAACACTGAAGCTTTCTTT. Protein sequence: CAWSVLPPTGNTEAFF.

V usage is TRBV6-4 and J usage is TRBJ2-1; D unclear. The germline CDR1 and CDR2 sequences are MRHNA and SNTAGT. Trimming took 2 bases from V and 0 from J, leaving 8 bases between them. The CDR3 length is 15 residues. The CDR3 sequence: CASSDGLSSYNEQFF. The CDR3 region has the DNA TGTGCCAGCAGTGACGGTCTGAGCTCCTACAATGAGCAGTTCTTC.

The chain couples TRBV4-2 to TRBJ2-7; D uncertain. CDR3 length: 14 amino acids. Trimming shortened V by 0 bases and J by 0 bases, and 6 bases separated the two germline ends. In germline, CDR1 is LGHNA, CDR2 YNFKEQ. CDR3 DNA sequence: TGTGCCAGCAGCCAAGATGCTAGCTCCTACGAGCAGTACTTC. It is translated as CASSQDASSYEQYF.

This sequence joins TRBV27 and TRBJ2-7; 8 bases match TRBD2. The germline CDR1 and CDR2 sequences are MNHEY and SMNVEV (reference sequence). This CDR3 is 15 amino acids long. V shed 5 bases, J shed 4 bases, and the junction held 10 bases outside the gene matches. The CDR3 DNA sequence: TGTGCCAGCAGTCCCCTGAGCGGGAGTGGTTACGAGCAGTACTTC. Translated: CASSPLSGSGYEQYF.

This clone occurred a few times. This chain's CDR3 is CASSYSETGGNTEAFF. The CDR3 DNA sequence: TGTGCCAGCAGTTACTCTGAAACAGGGGGGAACACTGAAGCTTTCTTT. The chain couples TRBV6-2 or TRBV6-3 to TRBJ1-1; 8 positions match TRBD1. This CDR3 region has 16 residues. After removal of 0 bases from V and 1 base from J, the junction contained 4 bases not matched to a gene. The V gene's germline CDR1 is MNHEY and CDR2 SVGEGT.

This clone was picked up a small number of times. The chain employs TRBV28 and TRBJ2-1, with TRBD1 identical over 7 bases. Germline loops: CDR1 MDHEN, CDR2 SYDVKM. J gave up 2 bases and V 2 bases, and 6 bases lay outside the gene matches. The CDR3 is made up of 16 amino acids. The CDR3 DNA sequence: TGTGCCAGCAGTTTAACTACAGGGGTCCCCTACAATGAGCAGTTCTTC. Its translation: CASSLTTGVPYNEQFF.

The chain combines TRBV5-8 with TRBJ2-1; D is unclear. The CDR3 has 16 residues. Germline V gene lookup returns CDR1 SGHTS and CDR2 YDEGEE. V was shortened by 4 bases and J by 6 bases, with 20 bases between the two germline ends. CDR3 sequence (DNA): TGTGCCAGCAGCCTGGGGTTAGACCCAAAGCGCAATGAGCAGTTCTTC. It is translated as CASSLGLDPKRNEQFF.